The subject of this entry is one TCR beta chain. With 6 bases removed from V and 0 bases from J, the gap between germline ends came to 12 bases. The CDR3 loop spans 14 amino acids. From germline, CDR1 is ENHRY and CDR2 SYGVKD. Authors' methods: Counts of nucleated cells, estimated from reference gene primer amplification, were obtained. Generated by immunoSEQ multiplex PCR, the TCRdb table keeps only in-frame clones and is missing some. The DNA was the basis for D and trimming; V, J and clone size are from that table. The table has some 130,000 clones, roughly 69% seen once. This sample was taken from a study of blood T cell repertoires in COVID-19. Study in general: Italy, Spain and the United States were the sources of the convalescent and acute COVID-19 samples. Nucleic acid was either cDNA or gDNA, and it came from T cells, B-cell-depleted T cells, or PBMCs.

The rearrangement links TRBV10-3 to TRBJ2-7; TRBD1 is a possible D gene (5 bases). The TCR originated in a woman in her sixties or seventies with acute or convalescent COVID-19. The sample was peripheral blood. Written as DNA, the CDR3 is TGTGCCATCAGGCGACAGTCTAGCTCCTACGAGCAGTACTTC. Protein sequence: CAIRRQSSSYEQYF.